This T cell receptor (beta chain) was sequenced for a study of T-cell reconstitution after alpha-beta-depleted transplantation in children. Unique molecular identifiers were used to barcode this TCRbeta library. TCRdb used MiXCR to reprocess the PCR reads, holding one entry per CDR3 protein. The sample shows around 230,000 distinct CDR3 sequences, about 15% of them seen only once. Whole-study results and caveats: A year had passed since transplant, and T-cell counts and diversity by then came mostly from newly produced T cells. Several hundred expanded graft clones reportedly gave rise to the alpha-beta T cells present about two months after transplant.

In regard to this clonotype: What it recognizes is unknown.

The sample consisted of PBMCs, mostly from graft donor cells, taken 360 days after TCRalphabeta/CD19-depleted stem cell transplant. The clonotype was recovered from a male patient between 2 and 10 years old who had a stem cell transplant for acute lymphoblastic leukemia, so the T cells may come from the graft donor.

DNA for the CDR3: TGTGCCAGCAGTACCGGTAGGGGGGGGGGCACAGATACGCAGTATTTT. Protein sequence: CASSTGRGGGTDTQYF. This chain uses TRBV12-3 or TRBV12-4 with TRBJ2-3; possibly TRBD2 for D (7 bases). The CDR3 has 16 residues. Trimming took off 5 bases at V and 1 base at J, with 16 bases between the two ends.